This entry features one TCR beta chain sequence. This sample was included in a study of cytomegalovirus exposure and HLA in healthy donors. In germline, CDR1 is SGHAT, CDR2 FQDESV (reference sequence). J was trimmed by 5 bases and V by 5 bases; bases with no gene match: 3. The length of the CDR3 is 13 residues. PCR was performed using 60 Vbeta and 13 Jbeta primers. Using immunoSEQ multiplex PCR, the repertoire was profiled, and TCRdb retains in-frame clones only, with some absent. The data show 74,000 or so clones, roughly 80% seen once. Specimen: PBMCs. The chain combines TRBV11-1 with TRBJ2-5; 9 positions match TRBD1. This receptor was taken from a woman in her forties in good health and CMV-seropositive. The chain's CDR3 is CASSGDRVETQYF. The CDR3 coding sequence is TGTGCCAGCAGCGGGGACAGGGTCGAGACCCAGTACTTC.